Included here is one T cell receptor beta chain sequence, with context. Trimming took 3 bases from V and 0 from J; bases not matched to a gene: 4. The CDR3 spans 15 residues. Germline lookup yields CDR1 LGHNA and CDR2 YNFKEQ. This entry is derived from a study of technical replicates of blood from a handful of donors. Produced via immunoSEQ multiplex PCR; TCRdb's table is partial and in-frame only. Of under 95,000 clones in the sample, 95% are singletons; the top ten hold 0.2% to 0.3%. This sequence was found in a human donor in good health. The rearrangement joins TRBV4-2 to TRBJ1-1; 7 nucleotides align to TRBD1. Sequenced sample: T cells isolated from PBMCs. This CDR3 is CASSQATGMNTEAFF. In DNA, the CDR3 is TGTGCCAGCAGCCAGGCGACAGGGATGAACACTGAAGCTTTCTTT.